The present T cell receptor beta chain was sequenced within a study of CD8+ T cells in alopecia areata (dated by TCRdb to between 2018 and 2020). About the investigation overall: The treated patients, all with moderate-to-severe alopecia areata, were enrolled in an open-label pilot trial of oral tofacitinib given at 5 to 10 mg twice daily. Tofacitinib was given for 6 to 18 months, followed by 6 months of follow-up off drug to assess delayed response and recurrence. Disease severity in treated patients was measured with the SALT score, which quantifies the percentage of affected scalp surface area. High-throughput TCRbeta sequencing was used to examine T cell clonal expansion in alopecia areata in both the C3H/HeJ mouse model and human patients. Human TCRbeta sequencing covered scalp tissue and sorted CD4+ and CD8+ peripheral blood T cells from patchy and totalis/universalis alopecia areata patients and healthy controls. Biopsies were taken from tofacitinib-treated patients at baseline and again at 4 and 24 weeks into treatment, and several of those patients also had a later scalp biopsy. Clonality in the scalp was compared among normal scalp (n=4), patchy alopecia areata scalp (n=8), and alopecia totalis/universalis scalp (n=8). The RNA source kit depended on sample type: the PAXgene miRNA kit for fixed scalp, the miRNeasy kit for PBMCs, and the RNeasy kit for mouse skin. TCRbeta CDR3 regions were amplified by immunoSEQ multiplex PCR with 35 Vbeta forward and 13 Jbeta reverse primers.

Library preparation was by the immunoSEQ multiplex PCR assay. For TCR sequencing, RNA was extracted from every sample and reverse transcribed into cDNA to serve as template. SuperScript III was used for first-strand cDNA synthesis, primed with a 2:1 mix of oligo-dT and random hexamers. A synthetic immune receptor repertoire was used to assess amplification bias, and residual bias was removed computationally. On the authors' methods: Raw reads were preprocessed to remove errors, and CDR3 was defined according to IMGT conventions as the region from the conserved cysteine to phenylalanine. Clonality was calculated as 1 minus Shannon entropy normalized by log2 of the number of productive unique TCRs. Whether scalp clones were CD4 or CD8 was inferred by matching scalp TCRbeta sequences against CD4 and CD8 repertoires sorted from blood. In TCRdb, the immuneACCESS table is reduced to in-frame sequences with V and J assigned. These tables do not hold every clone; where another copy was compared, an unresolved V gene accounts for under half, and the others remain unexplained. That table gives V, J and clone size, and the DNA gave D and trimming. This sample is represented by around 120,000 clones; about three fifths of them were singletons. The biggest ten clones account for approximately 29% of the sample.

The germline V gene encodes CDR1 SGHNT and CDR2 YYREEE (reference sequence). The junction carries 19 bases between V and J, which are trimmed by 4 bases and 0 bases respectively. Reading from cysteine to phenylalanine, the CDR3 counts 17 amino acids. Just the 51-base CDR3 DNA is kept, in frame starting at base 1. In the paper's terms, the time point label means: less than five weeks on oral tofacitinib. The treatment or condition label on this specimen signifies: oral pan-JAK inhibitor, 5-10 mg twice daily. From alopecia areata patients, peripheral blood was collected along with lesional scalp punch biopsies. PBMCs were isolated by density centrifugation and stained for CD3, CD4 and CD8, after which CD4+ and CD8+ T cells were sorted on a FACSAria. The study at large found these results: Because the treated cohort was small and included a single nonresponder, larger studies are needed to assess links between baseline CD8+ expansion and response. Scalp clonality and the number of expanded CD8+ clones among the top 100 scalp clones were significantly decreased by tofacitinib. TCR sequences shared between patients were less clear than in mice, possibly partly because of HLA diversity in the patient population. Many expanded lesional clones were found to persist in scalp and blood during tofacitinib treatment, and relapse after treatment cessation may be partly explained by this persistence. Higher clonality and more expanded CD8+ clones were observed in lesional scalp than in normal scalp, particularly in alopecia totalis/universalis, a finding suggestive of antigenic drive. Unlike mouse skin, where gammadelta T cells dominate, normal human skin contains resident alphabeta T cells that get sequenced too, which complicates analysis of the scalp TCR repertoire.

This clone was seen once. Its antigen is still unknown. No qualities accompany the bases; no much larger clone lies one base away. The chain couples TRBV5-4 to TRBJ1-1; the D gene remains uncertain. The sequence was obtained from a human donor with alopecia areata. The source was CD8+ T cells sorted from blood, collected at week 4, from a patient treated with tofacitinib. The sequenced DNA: TGTGCCAGCAGCCCGCCGATTGGGGAACCAATGAACACTGAAGCTTTCTTT. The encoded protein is CASSPPIGEPMNTEAFF.